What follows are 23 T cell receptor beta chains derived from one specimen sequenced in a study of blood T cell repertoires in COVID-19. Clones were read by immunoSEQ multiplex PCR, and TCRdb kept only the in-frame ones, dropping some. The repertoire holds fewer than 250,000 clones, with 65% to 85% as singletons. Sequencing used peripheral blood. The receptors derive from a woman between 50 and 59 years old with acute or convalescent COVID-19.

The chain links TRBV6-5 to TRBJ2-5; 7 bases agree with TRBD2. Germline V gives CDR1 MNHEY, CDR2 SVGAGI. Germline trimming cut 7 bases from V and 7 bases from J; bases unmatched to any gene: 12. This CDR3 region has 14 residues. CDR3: CASKGRAFGGTQYF. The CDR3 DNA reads TGTGCCAGCAAAGGGAGGGCCTTTGGGGGGACCCAGTACTTC.

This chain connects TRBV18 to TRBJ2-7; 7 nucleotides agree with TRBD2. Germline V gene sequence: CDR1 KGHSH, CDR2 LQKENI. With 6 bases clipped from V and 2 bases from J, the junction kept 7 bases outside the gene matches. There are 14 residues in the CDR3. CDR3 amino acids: CASSLSGNPYEQYF. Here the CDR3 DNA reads TGTGCCAGCTCCTTAAGCGGGAACCCCTACGAGCAGTACTTC.

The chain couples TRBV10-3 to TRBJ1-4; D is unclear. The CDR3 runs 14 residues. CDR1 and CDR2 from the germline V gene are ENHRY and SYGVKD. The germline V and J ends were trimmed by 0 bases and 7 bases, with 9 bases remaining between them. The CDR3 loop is CAISESRAGEKLFF. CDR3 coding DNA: TGTGCCATCAGTGAGTCGAGGGCTGGTGAAAAACTGTTTTTT.

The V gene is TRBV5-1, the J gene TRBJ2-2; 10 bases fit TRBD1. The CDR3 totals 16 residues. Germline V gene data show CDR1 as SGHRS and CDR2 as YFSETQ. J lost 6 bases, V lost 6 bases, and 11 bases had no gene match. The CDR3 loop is CASTTTGTGEAGELFF. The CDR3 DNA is TGCGCCAGCACAACCACCGGGACAGGGGAAGCCGGGGAGCTGTTTTTT.

CDR3 amino acids: CASSPIGGQGGPSSYNEQFF. CDR3 sequence (DNA): TGCGCCAGCAGTCCGATTGGCGGACAGGGGGGACCCAGCTCCTACAATGAGCAGTTCTTC. The chain is built from TRBV5-1 and TRBJ2-1; 10 nucleotides align to TRBD1. The CDR3 sequence is 20 residues long. Germline V gives CDR1 SGHRS, CDR2 YFSETQ. Trimming cost V 5 bases and J 0 bases; bases outside gene matches: 17.

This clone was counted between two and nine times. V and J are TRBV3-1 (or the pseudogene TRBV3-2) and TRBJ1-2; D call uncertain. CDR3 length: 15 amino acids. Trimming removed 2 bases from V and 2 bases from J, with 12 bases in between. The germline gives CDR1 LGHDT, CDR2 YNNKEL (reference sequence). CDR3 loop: CASSQNSGSNYGYTF. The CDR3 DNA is TGTGCCAGCAGCCAAAATAGCGGTTCCAACTATGGCTACACCTTC.

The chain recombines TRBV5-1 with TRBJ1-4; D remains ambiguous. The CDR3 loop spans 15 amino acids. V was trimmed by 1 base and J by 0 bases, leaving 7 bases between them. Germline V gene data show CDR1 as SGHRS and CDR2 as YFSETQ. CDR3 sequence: CASSLTPATNEKLFF. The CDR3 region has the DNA TGCGCCAGCAGCTTGACACCTGCAACTAATGAAAAACTGTTTTTT.

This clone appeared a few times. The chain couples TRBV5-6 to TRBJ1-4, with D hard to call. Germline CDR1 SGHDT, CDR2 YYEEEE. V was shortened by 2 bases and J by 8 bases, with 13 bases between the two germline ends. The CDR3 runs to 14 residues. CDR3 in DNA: TGTGCCAGCAGCTTTCCATCATCGGGGGAAAAACTGTTTTTT. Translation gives CASSFPSSGEKLFF.

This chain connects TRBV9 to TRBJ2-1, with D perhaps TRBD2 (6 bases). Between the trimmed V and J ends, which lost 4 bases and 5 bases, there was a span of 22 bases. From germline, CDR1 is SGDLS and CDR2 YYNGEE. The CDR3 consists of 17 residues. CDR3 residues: CASSPGRIGGAHNEQFF. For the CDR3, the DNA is TGTGCCAGCAGCCCCGGGAGAATCGGGGGAGCGCACAATGAGCAGTTCTTC. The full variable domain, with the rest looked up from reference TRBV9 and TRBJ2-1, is DSGVTQTPKHLITATGQRVTLRCSPRSGDLSVYWYQQSLDQGLQFLIQYYNGEERAKGNILERFSAQQFPDLHSELNLSSLELGDSALYFCASSPGRIGGAHNEQFFGPGTRLTVL.

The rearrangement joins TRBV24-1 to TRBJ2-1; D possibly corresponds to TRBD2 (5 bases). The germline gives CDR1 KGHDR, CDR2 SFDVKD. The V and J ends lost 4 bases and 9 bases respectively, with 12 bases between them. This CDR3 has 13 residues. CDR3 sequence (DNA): TGTGCCACCAGTGACAGGCTAGGGAGTGAGCAGTTCTTC. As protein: CATSDRLGSEQFF.

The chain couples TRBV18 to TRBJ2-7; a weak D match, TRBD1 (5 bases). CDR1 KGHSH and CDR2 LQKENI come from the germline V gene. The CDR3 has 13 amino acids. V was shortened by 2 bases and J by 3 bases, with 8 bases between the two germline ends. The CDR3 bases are TGTGCCAGCTCACCAGACAGCTTCTACGAGCAGTACTTC. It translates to CASSPDSFYEQYF.

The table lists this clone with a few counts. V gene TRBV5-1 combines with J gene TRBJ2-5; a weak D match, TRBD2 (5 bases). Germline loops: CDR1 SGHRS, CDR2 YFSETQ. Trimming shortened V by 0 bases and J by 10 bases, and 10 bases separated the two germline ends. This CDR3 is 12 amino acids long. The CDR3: CASSLAGVGQYF. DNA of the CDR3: TGCGCCAGCAGCTTGGCCGGGGTTGGCCAGTACTTC.

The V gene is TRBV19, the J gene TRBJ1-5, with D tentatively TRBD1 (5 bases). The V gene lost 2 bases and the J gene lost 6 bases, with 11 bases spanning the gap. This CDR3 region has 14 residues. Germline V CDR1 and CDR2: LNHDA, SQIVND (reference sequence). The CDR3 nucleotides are TGTGCCAGTAGTATAAGGGGTCTAGGTCAGCCCCAGCATTTT. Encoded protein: CASSIRGLGQPQHF.

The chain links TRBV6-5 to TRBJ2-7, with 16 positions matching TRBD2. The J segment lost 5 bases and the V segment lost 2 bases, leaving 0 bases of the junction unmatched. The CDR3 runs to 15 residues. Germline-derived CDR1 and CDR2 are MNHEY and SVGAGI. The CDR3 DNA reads TGTGCCAGCAGTTACGGGACTAGCGGGAGGGACGAGCAGTACTTC. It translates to CASSYGTSGRDEQYF.

The CDR3 nucleotides are TGTGCCACCAGCAGCCTGACGGCGGCTTCGGTAGATACGCAGTATTTT. Its translation: CATSSLTAASVDTQYF. The chain employs TRBV15 and TRBJ2-3; D call uncertain. Trimming cost V 3 bases and J 5 bases, with 18 bases left between them. The CDR3 is 16 residues long. Germline loops: CDR1 LNHNV, CDR2 YYDKDF (reference sequence). Together with reference TRBV15 and TRBJ2-3, the CDR3 gives the full variable domain: DAMVIQNPRYQVTQFGKPVTLSCSQTLNHNVMYWYQQKSSQAPKLLFHYYDKDFNNEADTPDNFQSRRPNTSFCFLDIRSPGLGDTAMYLCATSSLTAASVDTQYFGPGTRLTVL.

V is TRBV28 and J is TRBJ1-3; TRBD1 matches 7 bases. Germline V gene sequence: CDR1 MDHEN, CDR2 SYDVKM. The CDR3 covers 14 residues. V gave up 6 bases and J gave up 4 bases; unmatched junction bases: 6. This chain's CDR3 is CASSLRGLGNTIYF. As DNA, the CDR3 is TGTGCCAGCAGCCTGAGGGGGCTCGGAAACACCATATATTTT. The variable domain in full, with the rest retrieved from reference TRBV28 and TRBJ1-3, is DVKVTQSSRYLVKRTGEKVFLECVQDMDHENMFWYRQDPGLGLRLIYFSYDVKMKEKGDIPEGYSVSREKKERFSLILESASTNQTSMYLCASSLRGLGNTIYFGEGSWLTVV.

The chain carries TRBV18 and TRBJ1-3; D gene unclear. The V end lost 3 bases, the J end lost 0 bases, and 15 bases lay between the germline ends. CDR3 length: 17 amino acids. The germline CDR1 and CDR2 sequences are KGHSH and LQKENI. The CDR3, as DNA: TGTGCCAGCTCACCCATGGTCAGGTCAAGCTCTGGAAACACCATATATTTT. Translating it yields CASSPMVRSSSGNTIYF.

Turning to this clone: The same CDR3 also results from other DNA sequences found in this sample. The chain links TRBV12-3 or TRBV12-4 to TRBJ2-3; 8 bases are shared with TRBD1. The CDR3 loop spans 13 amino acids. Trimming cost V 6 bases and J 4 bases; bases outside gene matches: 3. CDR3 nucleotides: TGTGCCAGCAGCCTGACAGGGGCAGATACGCAGTATTTT. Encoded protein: CASSLTGADTQYF.

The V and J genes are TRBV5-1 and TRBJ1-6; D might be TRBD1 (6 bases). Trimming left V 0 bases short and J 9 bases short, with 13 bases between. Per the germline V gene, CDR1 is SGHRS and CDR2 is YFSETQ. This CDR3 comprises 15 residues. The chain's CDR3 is CASSLGGGRSSPLHF. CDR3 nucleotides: TGCGCCAGCAGCTTGGGTGGGGGCAGGAGTTCACCCCTCCACTTT.

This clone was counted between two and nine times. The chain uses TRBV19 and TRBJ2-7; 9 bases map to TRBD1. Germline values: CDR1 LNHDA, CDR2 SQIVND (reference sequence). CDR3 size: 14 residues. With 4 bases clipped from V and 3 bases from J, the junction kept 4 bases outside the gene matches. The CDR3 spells CASSRGQGLYEQYF. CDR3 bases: TGTGCCAGTAGTAGGGGACAGGGTCTCTACGAGCAGTACTTC.

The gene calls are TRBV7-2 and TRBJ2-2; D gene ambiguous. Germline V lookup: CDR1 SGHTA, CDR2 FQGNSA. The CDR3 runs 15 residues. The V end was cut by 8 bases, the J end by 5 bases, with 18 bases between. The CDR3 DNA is TGTGCCAGCCAGGTCGGTGGGCAGGATACCGGGGAGCTGTTTTTT. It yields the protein CASQVGGQDTGELFF.

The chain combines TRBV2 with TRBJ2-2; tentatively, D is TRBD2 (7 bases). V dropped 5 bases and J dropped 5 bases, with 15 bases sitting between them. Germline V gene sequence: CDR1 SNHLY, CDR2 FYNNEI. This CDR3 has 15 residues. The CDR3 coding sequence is TGTGCCAGCAGTCAATTAAGGGGGGGAACCGGGGAGCTGTTTTTT. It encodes CASSQLRGGTGELFF.

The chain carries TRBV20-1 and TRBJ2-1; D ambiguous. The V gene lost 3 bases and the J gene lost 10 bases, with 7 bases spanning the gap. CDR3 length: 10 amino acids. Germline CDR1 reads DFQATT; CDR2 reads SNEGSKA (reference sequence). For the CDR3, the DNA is TGCAGTGCTAGGTTCGTCGAGCAGTTCTTC. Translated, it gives CSARFVEQFF.